This section outlines one TCR beta chain sequence together with its context. The antigen is not known. This entry comes from a study of TIL therapy for anti-PD-1-resistant metastatic lung cancer. At the level of the study: Tumors had a median PD-L1 proportion score of approximately 5.5%. Four tumors were EGFR-mutant and two were ALK-rearranged. General study points: Infused TIL clonotypes partially replaced the baseline blood repertoire, then decayed over months.

Germline CDR1 MGHRA, CDR2 YSYEKL. V lost 3 bases and J lost 6, with 17 bases in between. This CDR3 contains 15 residues. Time point described: pre-treatment sample, taken before nivolumab and TIL therapy. The immunoSEQ assay was v3. Repertoires were generated with immunoSEQ multiplex PCR, while TCRdb's copy carries only in-frame clones and drops some. The sample includes tens of thousands of clones, roughly 91% of them seen just once. The clonotype comes from a person aged 25 to 85 with non-small cell lung cancer. This sample comprised blood, obtained at baseline. The V gene is TRBV4-1, the J gene TRBJ1-2, with D uncertain. CDR3: CASSHPISEADGYTF. The CDR3 DNA is TGCGCCAGCAGCCACCCTATCAGCGAGGCAGATGGCTACACCTTC.